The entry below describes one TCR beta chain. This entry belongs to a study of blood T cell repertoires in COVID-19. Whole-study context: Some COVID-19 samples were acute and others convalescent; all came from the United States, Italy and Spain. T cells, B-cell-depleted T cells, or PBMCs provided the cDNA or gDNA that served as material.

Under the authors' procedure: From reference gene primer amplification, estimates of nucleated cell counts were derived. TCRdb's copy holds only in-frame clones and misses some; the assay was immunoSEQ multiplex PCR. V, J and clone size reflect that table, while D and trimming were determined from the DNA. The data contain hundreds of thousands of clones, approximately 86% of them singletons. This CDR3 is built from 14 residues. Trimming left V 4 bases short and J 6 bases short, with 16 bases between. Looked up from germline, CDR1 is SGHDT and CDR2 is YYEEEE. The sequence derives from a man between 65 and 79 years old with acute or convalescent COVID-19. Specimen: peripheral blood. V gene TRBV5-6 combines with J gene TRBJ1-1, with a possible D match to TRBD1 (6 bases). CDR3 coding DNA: TGTGCCAGCAGCCCAGACAGGCACGATGCTGAAGCTTTCTTT. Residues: CASSPDRHDAEAFF.